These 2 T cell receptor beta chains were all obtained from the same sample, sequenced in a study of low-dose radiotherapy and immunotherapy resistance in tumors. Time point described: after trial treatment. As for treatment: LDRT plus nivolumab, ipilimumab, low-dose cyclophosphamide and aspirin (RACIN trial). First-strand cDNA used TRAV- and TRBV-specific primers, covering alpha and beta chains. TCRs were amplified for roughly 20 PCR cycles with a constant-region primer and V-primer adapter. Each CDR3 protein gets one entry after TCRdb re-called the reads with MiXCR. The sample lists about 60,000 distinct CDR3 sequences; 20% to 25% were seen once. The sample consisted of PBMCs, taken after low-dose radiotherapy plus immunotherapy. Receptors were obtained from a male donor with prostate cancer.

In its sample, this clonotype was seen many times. CDR3 sequence: CASSLEGTGGPSNTGELFF. In DNA, the CDR3 is TGTGCCAGCAGTTTAGAGGGGACAGGGGGCCCCTCGAACACCGGGGAGCTGTTTTTT. The chain has TRBV12-3 or TRBV12-4 and TRBJ2-2; 12 nucleotides match TRBD1. This CDR3 comprises 19 residues. V lost 1 base and J lost 0; bases outside the gene matches: 6.

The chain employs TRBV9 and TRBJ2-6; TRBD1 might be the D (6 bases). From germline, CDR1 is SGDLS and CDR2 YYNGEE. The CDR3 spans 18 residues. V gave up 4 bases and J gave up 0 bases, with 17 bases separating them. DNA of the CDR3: TGTGCCAGCAGCACCACGACAGGAGCCTACTCTGGGGCCAACGTCCTGACTTTC. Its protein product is CASSTTTGAYSGANVLTF.